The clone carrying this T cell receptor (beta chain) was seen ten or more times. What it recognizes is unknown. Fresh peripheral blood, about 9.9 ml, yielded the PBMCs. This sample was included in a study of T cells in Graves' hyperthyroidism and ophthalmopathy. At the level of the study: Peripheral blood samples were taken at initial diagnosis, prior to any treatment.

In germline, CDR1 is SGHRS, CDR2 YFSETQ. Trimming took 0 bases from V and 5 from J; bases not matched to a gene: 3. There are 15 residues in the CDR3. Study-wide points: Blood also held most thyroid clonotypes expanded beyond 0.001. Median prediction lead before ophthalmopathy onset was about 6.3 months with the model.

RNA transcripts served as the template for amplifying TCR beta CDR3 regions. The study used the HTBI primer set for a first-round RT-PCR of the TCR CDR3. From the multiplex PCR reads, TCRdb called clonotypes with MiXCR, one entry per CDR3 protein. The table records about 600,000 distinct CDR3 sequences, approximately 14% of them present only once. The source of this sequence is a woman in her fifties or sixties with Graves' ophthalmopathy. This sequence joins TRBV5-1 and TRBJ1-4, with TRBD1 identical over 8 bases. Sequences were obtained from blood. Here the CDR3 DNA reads TGCGCCAGCAGCTTGGAAAACAGGGGGAATGAAAAACTGTTTTTT. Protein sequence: CASSLENRGNEKLFF.